Detailed here is one TCR beta chain. The data originate from a study of monozygotic twins with cystic fibrosis. From germline, CDR1 is LNHDA and CDR2 SQIVND (reference sequence). After removal of 3 bases from V and 1 base from J, the junction contained 6 bases not matched to a gene. The CDR3 covers 16 residues. Produced via immunoSEQ multiplex PCR; TCRdb's table is partial and in-frame only. This table has 12,000 to 15,000 clones, more than 75% appearing once. The V gene is TRBV19, the J gene TRBJ1-2, with 9 bases fitting TRBD1. The receptor's source is a boy between 5 and 17 years old with cystic fibrosis. Sequencing was carried out using blood. CDR3 protein: CASSISQGALNYGYTF. CDR3 DNA sequence: TGTGCCAGTAGTATCTCACAGGGGGCACTTAACTATGGCTACACCTTC. Together with reference TRBV19 and TRBJ1-2, the CDR3 gives the full variable domain: DGGITQSPKYLFRKEGQNVTLSCEQNLNHDAMYWYRQDPGQGLRLIYYSQIVNDFQKGDIAEGYSVSREKKESFPLTVTSAQKNPTAFYLCASSISQGALNYGYTFGSGTRLTVV.